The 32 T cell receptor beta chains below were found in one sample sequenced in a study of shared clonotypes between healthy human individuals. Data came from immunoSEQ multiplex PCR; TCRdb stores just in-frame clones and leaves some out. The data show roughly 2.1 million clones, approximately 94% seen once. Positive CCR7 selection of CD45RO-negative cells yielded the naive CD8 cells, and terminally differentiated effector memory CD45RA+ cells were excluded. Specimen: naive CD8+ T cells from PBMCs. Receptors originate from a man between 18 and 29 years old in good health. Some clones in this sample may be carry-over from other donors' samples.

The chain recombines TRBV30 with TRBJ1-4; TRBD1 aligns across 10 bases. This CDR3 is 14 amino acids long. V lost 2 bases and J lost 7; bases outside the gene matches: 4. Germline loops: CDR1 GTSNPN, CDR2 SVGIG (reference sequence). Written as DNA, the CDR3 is TGTGCCTGGAGTCCTGGGACAGGGGTTGAAAAACTGTTTTTT. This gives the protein CAWSPGTGVEKLFF.

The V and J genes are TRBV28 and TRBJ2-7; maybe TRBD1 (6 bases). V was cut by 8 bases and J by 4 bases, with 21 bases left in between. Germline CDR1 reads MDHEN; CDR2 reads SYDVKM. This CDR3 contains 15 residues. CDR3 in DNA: TGTGCCAGCGGTGAACCCCGGGACACCCAATACGAGCAGTACTTC. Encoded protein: CASGEPRDTQYEQYF.

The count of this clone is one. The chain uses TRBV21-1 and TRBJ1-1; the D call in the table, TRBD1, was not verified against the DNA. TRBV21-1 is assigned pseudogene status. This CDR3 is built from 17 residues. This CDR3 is CASSDRDNTGGNTEAFF. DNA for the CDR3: TGTGCCAGCAGCGACCGGGACAACACCGGTGGGAACACTGAAGCTTTCTTT.

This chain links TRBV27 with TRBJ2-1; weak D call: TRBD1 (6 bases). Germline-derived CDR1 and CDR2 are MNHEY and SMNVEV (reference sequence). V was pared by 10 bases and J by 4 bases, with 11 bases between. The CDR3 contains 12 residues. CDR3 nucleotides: TGTGCCATCCGAGACAGGTACAATGAGCAGTTCTTC. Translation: CAIRDRYNEQFF.

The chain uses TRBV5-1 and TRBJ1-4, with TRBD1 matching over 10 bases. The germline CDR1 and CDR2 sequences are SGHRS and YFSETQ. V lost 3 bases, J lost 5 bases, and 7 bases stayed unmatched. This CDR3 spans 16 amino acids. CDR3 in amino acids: CASSWATGGRNEKLFF. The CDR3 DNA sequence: TGCGCCAGCAGCTGGGCGACAGGGGGCCGGAATGAAAAACTGTTTTTT.

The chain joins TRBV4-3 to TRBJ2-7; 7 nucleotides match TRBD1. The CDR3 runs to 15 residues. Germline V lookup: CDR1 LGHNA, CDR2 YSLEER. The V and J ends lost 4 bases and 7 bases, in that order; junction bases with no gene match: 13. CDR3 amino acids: CASSPLGQVMGEQYF. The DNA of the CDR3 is TGCGCCAGCAGCCCCCTCGGACAGGTAATGGGGGAGCAGTACTTC.

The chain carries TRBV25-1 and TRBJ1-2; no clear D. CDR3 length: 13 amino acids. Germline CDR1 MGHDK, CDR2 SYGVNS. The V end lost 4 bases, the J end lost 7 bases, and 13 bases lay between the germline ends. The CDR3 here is CASSGGRGSGYTF. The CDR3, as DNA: TGTGCCAGCAGTGGAGGGCGGGGTTCTGGCTACACCTTC.

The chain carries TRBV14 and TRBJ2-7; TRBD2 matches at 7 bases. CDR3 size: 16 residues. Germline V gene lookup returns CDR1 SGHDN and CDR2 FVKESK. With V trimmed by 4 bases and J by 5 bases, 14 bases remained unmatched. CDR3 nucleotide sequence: TGTGCCAGCAGCCCCCATGATGGGGGGGTGAGGGACGAGCAGTACTTC. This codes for CASSPHDGGVRDEQYF.

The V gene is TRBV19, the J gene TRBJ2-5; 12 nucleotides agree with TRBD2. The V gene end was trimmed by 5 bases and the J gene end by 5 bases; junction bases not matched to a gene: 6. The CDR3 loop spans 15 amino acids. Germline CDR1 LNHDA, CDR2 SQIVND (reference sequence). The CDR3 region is CASSARLAGVETQYF. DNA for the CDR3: TGTGCCAGTAGTGCCCGACTAGCGGGAGTGGAGACCCAGTACTTC.

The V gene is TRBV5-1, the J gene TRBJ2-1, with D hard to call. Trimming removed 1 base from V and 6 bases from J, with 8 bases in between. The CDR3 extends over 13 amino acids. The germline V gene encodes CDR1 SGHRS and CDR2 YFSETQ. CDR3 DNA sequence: TGCGCCAGCAGCTTGTCGCACGGCAATGAGCAGTTCTTC. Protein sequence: CASSLSHGNEQFF.

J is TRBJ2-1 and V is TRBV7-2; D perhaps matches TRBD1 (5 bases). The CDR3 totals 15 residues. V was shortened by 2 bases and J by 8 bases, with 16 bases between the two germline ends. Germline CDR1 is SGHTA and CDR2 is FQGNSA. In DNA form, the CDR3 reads TGTGCCAGCAGCTTATCTCAGGGATTGGGTCATGAGCAGTTCTTC. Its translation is CASSLSQGLGHEQFF.

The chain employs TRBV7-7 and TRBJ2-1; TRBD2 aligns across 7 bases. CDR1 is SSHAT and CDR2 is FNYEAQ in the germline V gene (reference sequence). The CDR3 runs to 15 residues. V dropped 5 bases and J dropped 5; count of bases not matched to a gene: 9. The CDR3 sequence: CASSLGLGADNEQFF. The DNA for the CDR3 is TGTGCCAGCAGCCTAGGACTAGGGGCTGACAATGAGCAGTTCTTC.

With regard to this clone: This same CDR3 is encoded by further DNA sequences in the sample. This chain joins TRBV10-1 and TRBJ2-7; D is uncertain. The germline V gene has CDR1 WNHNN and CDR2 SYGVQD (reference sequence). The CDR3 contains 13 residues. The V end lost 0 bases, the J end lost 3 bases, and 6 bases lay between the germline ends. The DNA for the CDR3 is TGCGCCAGCAGTGAGTCGCCGAGCTACGAGCAGTACTTC. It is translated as CASSESPSYEQYF.

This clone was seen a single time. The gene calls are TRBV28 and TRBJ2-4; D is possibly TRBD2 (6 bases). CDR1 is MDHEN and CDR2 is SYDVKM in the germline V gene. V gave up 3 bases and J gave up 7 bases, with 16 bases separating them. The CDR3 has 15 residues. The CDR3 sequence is CASSLPRETRNIQYF. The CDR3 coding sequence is TGTGCCAGCAGTTTGCCCCGGGAGACAAGGAACATTCAGTACTTC.

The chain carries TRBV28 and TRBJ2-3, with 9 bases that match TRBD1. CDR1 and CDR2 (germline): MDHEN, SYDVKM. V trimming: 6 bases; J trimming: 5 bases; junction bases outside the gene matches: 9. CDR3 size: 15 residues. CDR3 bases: TGTGCCAGCAGCTTAACGGGACAGGGATTAGATACGCAGTATTTT. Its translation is CASSLTGQGLDTQYF. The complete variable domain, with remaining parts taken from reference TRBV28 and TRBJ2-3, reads DVKVTQSSRYLVKRTGEKVFLECVQDMDHENMFWYRQDPGLGLRLIYFSYDVKMKEKGDIPEGYSVSREKKERFSLILESASTNQTSMYLCASSLTGQGLDTQYFGPGTRLTVL.

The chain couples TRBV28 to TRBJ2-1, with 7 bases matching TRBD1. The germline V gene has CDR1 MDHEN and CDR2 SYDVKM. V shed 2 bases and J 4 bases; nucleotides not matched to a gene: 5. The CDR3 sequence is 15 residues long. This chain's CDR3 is CASSLPGGWYNEQFF. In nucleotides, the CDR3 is TGTGCCAGCAGTTTACCAGGGGGTTGGTACAATGAGCAGTTCTTC.

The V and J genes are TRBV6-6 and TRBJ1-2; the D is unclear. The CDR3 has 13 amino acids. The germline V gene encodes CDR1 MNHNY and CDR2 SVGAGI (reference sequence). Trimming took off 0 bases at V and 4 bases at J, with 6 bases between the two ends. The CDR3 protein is CASSYSVGYGYTF. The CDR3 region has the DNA TGTGCCAGCAGTTACTCGGTCGGCTATGGCTACACCTTC.

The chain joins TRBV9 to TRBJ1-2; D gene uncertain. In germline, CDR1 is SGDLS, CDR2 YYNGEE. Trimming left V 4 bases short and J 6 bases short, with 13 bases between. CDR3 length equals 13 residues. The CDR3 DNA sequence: TGTGCCAGCAGCCTCCTCTCGGGAAATGGCTACACCTTC. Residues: CASSLLSGNGYTF.

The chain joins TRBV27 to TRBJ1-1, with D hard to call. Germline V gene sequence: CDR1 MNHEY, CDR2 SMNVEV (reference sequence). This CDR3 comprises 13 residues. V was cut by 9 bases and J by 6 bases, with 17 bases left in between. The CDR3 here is CASCVRAGAEAFF. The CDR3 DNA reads TGTGCCAGTTGTGTTAGGGCGGGCGCTGAAGCTTTCTTT.

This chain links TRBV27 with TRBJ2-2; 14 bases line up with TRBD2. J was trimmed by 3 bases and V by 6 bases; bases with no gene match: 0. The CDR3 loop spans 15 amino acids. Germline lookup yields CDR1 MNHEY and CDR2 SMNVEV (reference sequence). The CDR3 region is CASRGLAGDTGELFF. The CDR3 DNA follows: TGTGCCAGCAGGGGACTAGCGGGAGACACCGGGGAGCTGTTTTTT.

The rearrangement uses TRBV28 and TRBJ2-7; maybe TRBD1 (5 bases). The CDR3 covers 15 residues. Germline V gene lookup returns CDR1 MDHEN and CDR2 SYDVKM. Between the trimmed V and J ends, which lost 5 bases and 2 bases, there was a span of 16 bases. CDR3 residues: CASSTRQIDPYEQYF. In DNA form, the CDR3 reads TGTGCCAGCAGTACCCGACAGATAGATCCCTACGAGCAGTACTTC. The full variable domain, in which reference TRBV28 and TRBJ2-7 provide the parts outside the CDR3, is DVKVTQSSRYLVKRTGEKVFLECVQDMDHENMFWYRQDPGLGLRLIYFSYDVKMKEKGDIPEGYSVSREKKERFSLILESASTNQTSMYLCASSTRQIDPYEQYFGPGTRLTVT.

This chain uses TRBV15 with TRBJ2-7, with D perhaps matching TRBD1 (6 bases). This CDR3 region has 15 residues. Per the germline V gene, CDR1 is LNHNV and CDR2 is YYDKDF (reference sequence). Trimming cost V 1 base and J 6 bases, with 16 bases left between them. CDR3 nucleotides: TGTGCCACCAGCAGAGCGGTGACAGGCACGGTCGAGCAGTACTTC. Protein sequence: CATSRAVTGTVEQYF.

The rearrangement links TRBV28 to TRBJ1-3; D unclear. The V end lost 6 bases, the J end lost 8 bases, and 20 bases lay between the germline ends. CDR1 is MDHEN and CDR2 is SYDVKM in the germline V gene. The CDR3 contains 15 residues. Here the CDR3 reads CASRLLVGNEDTIYF. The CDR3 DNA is TGTGCCAGCAGGCTCCTCGTGGGCAACGAGGACACCATATATTTT.

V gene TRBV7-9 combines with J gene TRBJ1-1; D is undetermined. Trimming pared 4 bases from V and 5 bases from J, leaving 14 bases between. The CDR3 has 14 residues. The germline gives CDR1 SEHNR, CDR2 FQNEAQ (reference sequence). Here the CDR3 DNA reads TGTGCCAGCAGCTCAAGTTTAAAGGGTACTGAAGCTTTCTTT. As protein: CASSSSLKGTEAFF.

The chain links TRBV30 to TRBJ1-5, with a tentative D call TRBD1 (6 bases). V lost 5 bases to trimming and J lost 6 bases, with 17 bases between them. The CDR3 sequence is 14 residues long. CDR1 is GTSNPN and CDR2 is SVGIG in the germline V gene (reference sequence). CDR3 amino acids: CAWARGAGIQPQHF. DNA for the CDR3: TGTGCCTGGGCCCGGGGGGCCGGGATTCAGCCCCAGCATTTT. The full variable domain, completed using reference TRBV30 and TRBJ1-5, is SQTIHQWPATLVQPVGSPLSLECTVEGTSNPNLYWYRQAAGRGLQLLFYSVGIGQISSEVPQNLSASRPQDRQFILSSKKLLLSDSGFYLCAWARGAGIQPQHFGDGTRLSIL.

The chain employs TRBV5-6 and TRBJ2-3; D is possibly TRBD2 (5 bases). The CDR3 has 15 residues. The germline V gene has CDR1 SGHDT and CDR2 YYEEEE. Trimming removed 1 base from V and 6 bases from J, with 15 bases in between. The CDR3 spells CASSLKWEHSDTQYF. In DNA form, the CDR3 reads TGTGCCAGCAGCTTGAAGTGGGAGCATAGTGATACGCAGTATTTT. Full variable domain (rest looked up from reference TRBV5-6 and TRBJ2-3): DAGVTQSPTHLIKTRGQQVTLRCSPKSGHDTVSWYQQALGQGPQFIFQYYEEEERQRGNFPDRFSGHQFPNYSSELNVNALLLGDSALYLCASSLKWEHSDTQYFGPGTRLTVL.

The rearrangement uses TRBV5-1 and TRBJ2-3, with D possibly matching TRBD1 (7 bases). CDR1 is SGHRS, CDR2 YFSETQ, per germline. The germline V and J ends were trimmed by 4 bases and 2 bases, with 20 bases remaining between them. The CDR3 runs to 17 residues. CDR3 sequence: CASSPLAGQILTDTQYF. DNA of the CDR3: TGCGCCAGCAGCCCTCTGGCGGGACAGATCCTCACAGATACGCAGTATTTT.

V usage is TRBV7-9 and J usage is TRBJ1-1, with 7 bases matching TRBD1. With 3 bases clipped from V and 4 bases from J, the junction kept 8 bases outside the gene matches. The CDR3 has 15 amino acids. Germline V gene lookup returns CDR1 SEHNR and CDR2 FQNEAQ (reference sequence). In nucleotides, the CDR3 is TGTGCCAGCAGCTTCCCCTCCCAGGGGGGCACTGAAGCTTTCTTT. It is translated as CASSFPSQGGTEAFF.

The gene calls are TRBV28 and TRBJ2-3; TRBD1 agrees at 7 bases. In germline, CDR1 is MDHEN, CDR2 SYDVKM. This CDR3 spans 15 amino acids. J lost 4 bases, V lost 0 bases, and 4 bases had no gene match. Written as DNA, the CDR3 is TGTGCCAGCAGTTTATGGAAGGGGGCCGCAGATACGCAGTATTTT. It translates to CASSLWKGAADTQYF. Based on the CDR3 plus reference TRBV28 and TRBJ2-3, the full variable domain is DVKVTQSSRYLVKRTGEKVFLECVQDMDHENMFWYRQDPGLGLRLIYFSYDVKMKEKGDIPEGYSVSREKKERFSLILESASTNQTSMYLCASSLWKGAADTQYFGPGTRLTVL.

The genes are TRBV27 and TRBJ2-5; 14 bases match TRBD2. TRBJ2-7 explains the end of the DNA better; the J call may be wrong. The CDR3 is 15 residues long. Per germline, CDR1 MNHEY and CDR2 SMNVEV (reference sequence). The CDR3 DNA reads TGTGCCAGCAGTCGACTAGCGGGAGGGCCCTACGAGCAGTACTTC. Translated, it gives CASSRLAGGPYEQYF.

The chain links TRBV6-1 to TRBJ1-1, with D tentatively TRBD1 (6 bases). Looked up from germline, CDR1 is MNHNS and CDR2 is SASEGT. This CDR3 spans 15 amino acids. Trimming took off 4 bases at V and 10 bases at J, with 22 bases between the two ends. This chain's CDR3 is CASSGKGDFFAGAFF. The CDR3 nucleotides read TGTGCCAGCAGTGGTAAGGGGGACTTCTTCGCGGGAGCTTTCTTT.

In DNA, the CDR3 is TGTGCCATCAGTGGTCCGGGACAGGGGCCTCTCCCCTATGGCTACACCTTC. It translates to CAISGPGQGPLPYGYTF. This chain links TRBV10-3 with TRBJ1-2; 10 bases map to TRBD1. The CDR3 has 17 amino acids. CDR1 and CDR2 (germline): ENHRY, SYGVKD. V lost 4 bases to trimming and J lost 4 bases; unmatched junction nucleotides: 12.